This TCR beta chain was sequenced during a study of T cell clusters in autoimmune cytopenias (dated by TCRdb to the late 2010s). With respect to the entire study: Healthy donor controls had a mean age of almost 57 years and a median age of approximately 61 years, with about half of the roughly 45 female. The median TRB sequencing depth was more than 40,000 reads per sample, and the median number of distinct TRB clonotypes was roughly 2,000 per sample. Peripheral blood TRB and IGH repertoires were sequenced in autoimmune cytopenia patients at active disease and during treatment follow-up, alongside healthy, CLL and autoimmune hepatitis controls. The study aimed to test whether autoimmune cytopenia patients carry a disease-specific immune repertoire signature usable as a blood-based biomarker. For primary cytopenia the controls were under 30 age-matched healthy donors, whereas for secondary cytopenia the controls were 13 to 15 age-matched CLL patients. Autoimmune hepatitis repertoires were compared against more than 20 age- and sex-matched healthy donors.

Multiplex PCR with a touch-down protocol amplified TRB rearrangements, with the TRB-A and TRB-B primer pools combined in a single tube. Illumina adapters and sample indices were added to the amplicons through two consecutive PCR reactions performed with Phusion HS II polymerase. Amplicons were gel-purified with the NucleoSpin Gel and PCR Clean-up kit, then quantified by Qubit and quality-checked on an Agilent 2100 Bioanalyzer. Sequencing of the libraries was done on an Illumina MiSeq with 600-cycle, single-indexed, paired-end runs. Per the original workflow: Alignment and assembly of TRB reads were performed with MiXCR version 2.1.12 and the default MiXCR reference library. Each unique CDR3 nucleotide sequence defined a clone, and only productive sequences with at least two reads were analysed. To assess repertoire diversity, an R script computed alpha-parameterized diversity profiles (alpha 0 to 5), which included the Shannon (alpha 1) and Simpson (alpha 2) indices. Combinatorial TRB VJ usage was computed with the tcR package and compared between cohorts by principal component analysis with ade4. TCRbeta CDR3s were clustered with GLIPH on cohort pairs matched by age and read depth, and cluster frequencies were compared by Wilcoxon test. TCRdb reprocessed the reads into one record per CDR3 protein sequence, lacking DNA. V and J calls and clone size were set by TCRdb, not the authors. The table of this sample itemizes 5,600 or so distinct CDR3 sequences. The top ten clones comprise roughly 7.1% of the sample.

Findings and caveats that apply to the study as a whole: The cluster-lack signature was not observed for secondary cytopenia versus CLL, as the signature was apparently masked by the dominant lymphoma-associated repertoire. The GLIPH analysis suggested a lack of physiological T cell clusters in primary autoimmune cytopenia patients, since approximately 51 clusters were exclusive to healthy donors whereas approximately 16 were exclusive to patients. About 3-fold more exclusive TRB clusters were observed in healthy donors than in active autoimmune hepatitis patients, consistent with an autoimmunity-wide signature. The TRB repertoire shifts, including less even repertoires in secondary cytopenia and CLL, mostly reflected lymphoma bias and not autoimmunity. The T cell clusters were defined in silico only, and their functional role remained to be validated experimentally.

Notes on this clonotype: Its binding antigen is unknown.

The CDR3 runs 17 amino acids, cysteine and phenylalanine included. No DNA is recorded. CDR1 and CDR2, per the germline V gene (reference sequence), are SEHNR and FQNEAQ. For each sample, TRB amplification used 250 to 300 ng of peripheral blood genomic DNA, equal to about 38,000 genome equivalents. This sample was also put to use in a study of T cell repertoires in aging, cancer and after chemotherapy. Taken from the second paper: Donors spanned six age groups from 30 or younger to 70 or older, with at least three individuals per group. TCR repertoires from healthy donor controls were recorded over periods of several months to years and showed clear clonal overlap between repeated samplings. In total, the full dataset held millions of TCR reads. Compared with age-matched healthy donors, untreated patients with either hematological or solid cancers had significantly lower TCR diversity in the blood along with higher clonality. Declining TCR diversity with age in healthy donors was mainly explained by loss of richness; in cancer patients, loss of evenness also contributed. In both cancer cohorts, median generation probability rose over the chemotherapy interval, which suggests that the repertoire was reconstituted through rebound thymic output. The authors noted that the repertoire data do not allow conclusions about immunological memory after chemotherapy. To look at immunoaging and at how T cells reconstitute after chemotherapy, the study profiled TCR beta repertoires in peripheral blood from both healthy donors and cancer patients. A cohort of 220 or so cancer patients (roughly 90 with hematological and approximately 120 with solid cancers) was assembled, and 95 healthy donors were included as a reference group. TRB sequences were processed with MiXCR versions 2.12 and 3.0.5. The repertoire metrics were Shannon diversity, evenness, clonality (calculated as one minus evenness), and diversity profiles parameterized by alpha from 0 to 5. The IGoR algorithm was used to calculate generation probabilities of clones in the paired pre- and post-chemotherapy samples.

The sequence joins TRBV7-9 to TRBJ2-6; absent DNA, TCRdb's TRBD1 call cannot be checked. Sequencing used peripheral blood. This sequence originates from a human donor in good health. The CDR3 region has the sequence CASSLMRGGAGANVLTF. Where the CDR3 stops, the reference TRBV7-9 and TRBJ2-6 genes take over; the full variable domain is DTGVSQNPRHKITKRGQNVTFRCDPISEHNRLYWYRQTLGQGPEFLTYFQNEAQLEKSRLLSDRFSAERPKGSFSTLEIQRTEQGDSAMYLCASSLMRGGAGANVLTFGAGSRLTVL.